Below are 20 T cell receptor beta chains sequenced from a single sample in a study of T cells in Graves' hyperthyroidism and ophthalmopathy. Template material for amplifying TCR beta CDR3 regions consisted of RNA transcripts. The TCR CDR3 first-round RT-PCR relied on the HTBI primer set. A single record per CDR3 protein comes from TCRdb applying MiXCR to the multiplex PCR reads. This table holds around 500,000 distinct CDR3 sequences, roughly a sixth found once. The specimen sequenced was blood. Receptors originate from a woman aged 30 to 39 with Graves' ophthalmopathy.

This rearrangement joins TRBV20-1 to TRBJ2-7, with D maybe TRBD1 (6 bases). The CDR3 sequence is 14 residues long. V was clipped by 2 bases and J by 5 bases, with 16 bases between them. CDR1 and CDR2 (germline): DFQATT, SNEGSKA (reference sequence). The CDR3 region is CSARYLQGVDEQYF. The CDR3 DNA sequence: TGCAGTGCTAGATACCTACAGGGCGTCGACGAGCAGTACTTC.

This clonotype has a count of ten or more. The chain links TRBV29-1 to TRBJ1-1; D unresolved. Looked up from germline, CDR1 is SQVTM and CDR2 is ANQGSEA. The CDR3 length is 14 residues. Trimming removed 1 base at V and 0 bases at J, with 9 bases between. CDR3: CSVEGTRVNTEAFF. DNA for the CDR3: TGCAGCGTTGAAGGAACAAGGGTGAACACTGAAGCTTTCTTT.

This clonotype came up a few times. The CDR3 DNA reads as TGTGCCAGCAGTTACTTCCCCGGGGAGCTGTTTTTT. Its protein is CASSYFPGELFF. The V gene is TRBV6-6, the J gene TRBJ2-2, with unresolved D. There are 12 residues in the CDR3. V lost 1 base to trimming and J lost 6 bases, with 3 bases between them. Germline CDR1 and CDR2: MNHNY and SVGAGI (reference sequence).

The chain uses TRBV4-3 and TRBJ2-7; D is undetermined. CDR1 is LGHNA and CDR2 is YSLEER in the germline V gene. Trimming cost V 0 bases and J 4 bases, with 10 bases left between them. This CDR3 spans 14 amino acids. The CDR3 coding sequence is TGCGCCAGCAGCCAAGACCACGGGCCGTACGAGCAGTACTTC. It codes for CASSQDHGPYEQYF.

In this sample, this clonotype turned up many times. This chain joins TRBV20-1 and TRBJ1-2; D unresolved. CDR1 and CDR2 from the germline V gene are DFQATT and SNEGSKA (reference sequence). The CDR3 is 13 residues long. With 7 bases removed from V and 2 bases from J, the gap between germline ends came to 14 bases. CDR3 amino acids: CSGPPGGNYGYTF. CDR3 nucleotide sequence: TGCAGTGGTCCGCCCGGCGGGAACTATGGCTACACCTTC.

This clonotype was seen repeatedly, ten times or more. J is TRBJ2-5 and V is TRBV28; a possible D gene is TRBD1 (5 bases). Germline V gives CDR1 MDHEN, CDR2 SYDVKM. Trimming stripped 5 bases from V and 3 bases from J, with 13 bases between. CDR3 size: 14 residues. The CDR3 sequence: CASSTTQGKETQYF. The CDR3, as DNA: TGTGCCAGCAGTACCACGCAGGGAAAAGAGACCCAGTACTTC.

The CDR3 loop reads CASSLEGRRGRTEAFF. As DNA, the CDR3 is TGTGCCAGCAGCTTGGAGGGCCGAAGGGGTCGGACTGAAGCTTTCTTT. V is TRBV5-4 and J is TRBJ1-1, with D possibly TRBD1 on 5 matching bases. This CDR3 has 16 residues. V was pared by 0 bases and J by 5 bases, with 17 bases between. Germline V gene lookup returns CDR1 SGHNT and CDR2 YYREEE (reference sequence).

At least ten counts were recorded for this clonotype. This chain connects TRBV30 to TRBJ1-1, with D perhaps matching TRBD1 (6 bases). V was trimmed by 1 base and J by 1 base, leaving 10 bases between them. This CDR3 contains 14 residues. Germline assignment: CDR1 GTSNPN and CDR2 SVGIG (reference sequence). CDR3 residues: CAWSETGANTEAFF. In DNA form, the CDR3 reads TGTGCCTGGAGTGAAACGGGGGCGAACACTGAAGCTTTCTTT.

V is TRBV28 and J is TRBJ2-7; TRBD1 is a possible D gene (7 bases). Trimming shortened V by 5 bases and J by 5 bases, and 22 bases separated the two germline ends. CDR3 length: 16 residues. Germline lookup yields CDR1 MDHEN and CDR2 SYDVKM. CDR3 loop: CASSPSGATGRNEQYF. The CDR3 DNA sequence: TGTGCCAGCAGTCCATCCGGTGCGACAGGGAGGAACGAGCAGTACTTC.

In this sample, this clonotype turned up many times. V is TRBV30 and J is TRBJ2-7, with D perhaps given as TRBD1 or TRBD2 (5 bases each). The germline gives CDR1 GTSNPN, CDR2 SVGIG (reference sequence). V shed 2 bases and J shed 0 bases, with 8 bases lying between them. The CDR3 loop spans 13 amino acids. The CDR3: CAWSSGSSYEQYF. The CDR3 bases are TGTGCCTGGAGTTCAGGGAGCTCCTACGAGCAGTACTTC.

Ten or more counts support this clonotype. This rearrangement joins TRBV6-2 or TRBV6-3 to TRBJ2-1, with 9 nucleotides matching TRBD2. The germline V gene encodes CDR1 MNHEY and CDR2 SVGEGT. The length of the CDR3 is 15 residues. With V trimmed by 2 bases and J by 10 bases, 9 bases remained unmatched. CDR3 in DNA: TGTGCCAGCAGTTACAGGGGTGCGGGAGGGGGGGAGCAGTTCTTC. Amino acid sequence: CASSYRGAGGGEQFF.

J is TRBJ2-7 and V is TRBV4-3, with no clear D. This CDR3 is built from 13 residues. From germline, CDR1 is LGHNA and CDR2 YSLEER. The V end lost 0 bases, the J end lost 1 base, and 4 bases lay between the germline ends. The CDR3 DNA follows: TGCGCCAGCAGCCAAGACACTTCCTACGAGCAGTACTTC. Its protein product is CASSQDTSYEQYF.

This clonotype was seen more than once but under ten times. The CDR3: CASSLTDGRSYEQYF. As DNA, the CDR3 is TGTGCCAGCAGTCTCACGGACGGGAGATCCTACGAGCAGTACTTC. The chain combines TRBV6-1 with TRBJ2-7, with a possible D match to TRBD2 (6 bases). Trimming took 5 bases from V and 1 from J, leaving 15 bases between them. The CDR3 extends over 15 amino acids. Germline CDR1 reads MNHNS; CDR2 reads SASEGT.

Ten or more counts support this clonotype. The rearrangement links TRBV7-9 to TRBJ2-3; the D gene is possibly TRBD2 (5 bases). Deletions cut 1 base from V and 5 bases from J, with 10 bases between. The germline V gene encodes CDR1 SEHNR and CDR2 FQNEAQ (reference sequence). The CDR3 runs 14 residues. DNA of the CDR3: TGTGCCAGCAGCTTAGACCCGAGCGGAGATACGCAGTATTTT. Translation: CASSLDPSGDTQYF.

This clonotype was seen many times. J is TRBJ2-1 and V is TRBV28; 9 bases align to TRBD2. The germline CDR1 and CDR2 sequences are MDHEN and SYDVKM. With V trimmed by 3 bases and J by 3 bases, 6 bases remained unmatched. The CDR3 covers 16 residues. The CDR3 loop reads CASSFLTSGVYNEQFF. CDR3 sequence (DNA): TGTGCCAGCAGTTTCCTGACTAGCGGAGTCTACAATGAGCAGTTCTTC.

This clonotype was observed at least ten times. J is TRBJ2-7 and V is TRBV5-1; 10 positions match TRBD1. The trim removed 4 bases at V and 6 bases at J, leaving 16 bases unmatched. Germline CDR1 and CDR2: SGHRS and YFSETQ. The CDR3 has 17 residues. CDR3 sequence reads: CASSTGQGVGSLREQYF. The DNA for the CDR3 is TGCGCCAGCAGCACAGGACAGGGGGTCGGAAGCCTACGCGAGCAGTACTTC.

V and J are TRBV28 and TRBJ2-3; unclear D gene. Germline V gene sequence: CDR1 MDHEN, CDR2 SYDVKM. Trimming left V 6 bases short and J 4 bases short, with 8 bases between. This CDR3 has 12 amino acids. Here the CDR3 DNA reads TGTGCCAGCAGATTAGTAGCAGATACGCAGTATTTT. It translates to CASRLVADTQYF.

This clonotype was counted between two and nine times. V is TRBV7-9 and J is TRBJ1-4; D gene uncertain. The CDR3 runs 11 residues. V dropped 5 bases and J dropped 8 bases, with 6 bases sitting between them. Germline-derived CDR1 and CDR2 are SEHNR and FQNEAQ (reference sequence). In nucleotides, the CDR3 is TGTGCCAGCAGCCCTGAAGAAAAACTGTTTTTT. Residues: CASSPEEKLFF.

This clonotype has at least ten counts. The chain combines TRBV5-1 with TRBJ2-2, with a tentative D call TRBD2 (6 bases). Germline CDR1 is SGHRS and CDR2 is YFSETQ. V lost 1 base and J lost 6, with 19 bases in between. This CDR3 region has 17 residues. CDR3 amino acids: CASSLFLRTGDAGELFF. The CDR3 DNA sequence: TGCGCCAGCAGCTTGTTCCTTAGGACGGGGGACGCCGGGGAGCTGTTTTTT.

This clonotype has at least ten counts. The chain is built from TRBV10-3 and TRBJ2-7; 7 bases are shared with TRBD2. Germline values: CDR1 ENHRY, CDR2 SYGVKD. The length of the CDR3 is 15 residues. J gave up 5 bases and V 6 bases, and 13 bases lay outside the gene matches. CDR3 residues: CAIRGGSGTDHEQYF. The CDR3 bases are TGTGCCATCAGGGGAGGGTCCGGGACTGACCACGAGCAGTACTTC.